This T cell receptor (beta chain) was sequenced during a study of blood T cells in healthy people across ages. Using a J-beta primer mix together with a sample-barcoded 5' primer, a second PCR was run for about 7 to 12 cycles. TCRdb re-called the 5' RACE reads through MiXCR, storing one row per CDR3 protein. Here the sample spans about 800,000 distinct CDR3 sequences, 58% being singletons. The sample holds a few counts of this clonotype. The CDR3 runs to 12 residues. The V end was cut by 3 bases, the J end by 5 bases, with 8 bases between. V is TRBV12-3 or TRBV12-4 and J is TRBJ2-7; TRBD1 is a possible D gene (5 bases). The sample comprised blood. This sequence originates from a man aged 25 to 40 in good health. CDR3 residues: CASSFAGNEQYF. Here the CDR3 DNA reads TGTGCCAGCAGTTTCGCAGGGAACGAGCAGTACTTC.